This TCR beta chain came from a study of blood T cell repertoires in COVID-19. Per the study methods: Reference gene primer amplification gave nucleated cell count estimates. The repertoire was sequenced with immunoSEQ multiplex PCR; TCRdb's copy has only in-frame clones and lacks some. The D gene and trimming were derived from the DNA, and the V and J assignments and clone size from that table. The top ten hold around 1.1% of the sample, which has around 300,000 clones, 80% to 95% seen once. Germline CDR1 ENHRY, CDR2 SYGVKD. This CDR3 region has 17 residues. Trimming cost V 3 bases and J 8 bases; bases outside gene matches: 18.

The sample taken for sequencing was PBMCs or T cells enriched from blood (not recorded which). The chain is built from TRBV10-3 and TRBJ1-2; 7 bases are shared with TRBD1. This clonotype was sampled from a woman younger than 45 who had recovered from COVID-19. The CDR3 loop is CAISDREGAGASGGYTF. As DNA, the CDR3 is TGTGCCATCAGTGATCGAGAGGGGGCAGGGGCCTCCGGGGGCTACACCTTC.